Shown below are 3 T cell receptor beta chains from a single sample sequenced in a study of cytomegalovirus exposure and HLA in healthy donors. Primers for the PCR totalled 60 Vbeta and 13 Jbeta. Libraries were prepared by immunoSEQ multiplex PCR; TCRdb keeps only in-frame clonotypes and omits some of them. The sample contains around 140,000 clones, more than 60% of which appear only once. The material sequenced was PBMCs. The receptors stem from a man in his forties in good health and CMV-seropositive.

V is TRBV5-1 and J is TRBJ2-1; 7 positions agree with TRBD1. The CDR3 sequence is 13 residues long. V gave up 4 bases and J gave up 8 bases; unmatched junction bases: 6. Germline V gene lookup returns CDR1 SGHRS and CDR2 YFSETQ. The DNA for the CDR3 is TGCGCCAGCAGCAGAGACAGGGCGGATGAGCAGTTCTTC. It encodes CASSRDRADEQFF.

CDR3: CASSLGTGGSNTEAFF. CDR3 DNA sequence: TGCGCCAGCAGCTTGGGGACAGGGGGGTCGAACACTGAAGCTTTCTTT. The V call is TRBV5-1, the J call TRBJ1-1, with TRBD1 identical over 10 bases. The CDR3 contains 16 residues. The J segment lost 1 base and the V segment lost 0 bases, leaving 3 bases of the junction unmatched. CDR1 and CDR2 (germline): SGHRS, YFSETQ.

The V and J genes are TRBV5-1 and TRBJ2-3; D gene unclear. Germline V lookup: CDR1 SGHRS, CDR2 YFSETQ. The V end was cut by 4 bases, the J end by 0 bases, with 6 bases between. There are 13 residues in the CDR3. The DNA for the CDR3 is TGCGCCAGCAGCATGACTAGCACAGATACGCAGTATTTT. This encodes CASSMTSTDTQYF.